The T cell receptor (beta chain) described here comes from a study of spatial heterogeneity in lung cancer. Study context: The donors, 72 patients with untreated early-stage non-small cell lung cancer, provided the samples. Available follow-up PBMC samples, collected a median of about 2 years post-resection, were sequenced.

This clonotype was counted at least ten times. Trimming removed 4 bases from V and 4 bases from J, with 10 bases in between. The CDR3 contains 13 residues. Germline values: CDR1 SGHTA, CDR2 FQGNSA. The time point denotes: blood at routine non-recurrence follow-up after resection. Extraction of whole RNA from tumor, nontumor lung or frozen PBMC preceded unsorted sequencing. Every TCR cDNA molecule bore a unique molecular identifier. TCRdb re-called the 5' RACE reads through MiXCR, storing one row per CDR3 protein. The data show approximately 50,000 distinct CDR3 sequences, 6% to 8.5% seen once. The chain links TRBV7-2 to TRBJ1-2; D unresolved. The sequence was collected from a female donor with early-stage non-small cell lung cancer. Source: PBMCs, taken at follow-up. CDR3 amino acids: CASSSTVGYGYTF. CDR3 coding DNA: TGTGCCAGCAGCTCAACAGTGGGCTATGGCTACACCTTC.